A selection of T cell receptor beta chains follows, all from one sample in a study of Ad26.COV2.S vaccination and SARS-CoV-2 variants. Here immunoSEQ multiplex PCR was the method, and the copy in TCRdb shows in-frame clones only, minus some. The table has about 410,000 clones, over 75% seen once. The specimen was peripheral blood, collected in a trial of Ad26.COV2.S vaccine versus placebo. Source of these receptors: a person between 18 and 59 years old who received the Ad26.COV2.S COVID-19 vaccine or a placebo. Both conserved end residues are part of each CDR3. D genes are given only for firm matches. Not every row has a clone size; where given, it reads once, few, many or a size class.

.,TRBJ1-5,TRBV28,.,CASSLRGQPQHF,TGTGCCAGCAGTTTAAGGGGACAGCCCCAGCATTTT
TRBD1,TRBJ1-6,TRBV30,.,CAWRYRGRNSPLHF,TGTGCCTGGAGGTACAGGGGGCGGAATTCACCCCTCCACTTT
TRBD2,TRBJ2-7,TRBV7-9,.,CASSWGLGYEQYF,TGTGCCAGCAGTTGGGGACTAGGCTACGAGCAGTACTTC
.,TRBJ1-1,TRBV7-9,.,CASTMSNEVIAFF,TGTGCCAGCACCATGTCGAACGAGGTAATAGCTTTCTTT
.,TRBJ1-1,TRBV19,.,CASNGAGARRTEAFF,TGTGCCAGTAACGGCGCAGGGGCGCGGAGGACTGAAGCTTTCTTT
TRBD1,TRBJ2-2,TRBV5-1,.,CASSPDRGQARELFF,TGCGCCAGCAGCCCCGACAGGGGCCAAGCAAGGGAGCTGTTTTTT
.,TRBJ2-3,TRBV28,.,CASSLSLQGRATDTQYF,TGTGCCAGCAGTTTATCACTACAGGGTAGGGCCACAGATACGCAGTATTTT
TRBD2,TRBJ2-5,TRBV28,.,CASRSGRGYQETQYF,TGTGCCAGCAGAAGCGGGAGGGGGTACCAAGAGACCCAGTACTTC
.,TRBJ1-3,TRBV21-1,.,CARTQQVRSGNTIYF,TGTGCCCGAACCCAACAGGTTCGTTCTGGAAACACCATATATTTT
TRBD2,TRBJ2-2,TRBV5-5,.,CASSANGGTGTGELFF,TGTGCCAGCAGCGCAAACGGGGGGACGGGCACCGGGGAGCTGTTTTTT
.,TRBJ1-4,TRBV28,.,CASSPPTVATNEKLFF,TGTGCCAGCAGTCCGCCCACGGTTGCAACTAATGAAAAACTGTTTTTT
TRBD1,TRBJ2-7,TRBV9,.,CASSADRVSDEQYF,TGTGCCAGCAGCGCCGACAGGGTCTCCGACGAGCAGTACTTC
.,TRBJ2-3,TRBV11-2,.,CASSLSGRRADTQYF,TGTGCCAGCAGCTTATCCGGGCGCCGCGCAGATACGCAGTATTTT
TRBD2,TRBJ2-3,TRBV7-2,.,CASSPRSGRDSTDTQYF,TGTGCCAGCAGCCCCCGGAGCGGGAGGGATTCCACAGATACGCAGTATTTT
.,TRBJ2-2,TRBV7-3,.,CASSLMDRLNTGELFF,TGTGCCAGCAGCTTAATGGATAGATTGAACACCGGGGAGCTGTTTTTT
.,TRBJ2-7,TRBV1,.,CTSSQDSSDRLLWEQYF,TGCACCAGCAGCCAAGATTCCTCGGACAGGCTTCTATGGGAGCAGTACTTC
TRBD1,TRBJ2-5,TRBV18,.,CASSPPNPGQERSQYF,TGTGCCAGCTCACCACCAAATCCGGGACAGGAGAGGTCCCAGTACTTC
.,TRBJ2-2,TRBV7-9,.,CASSLYRETVNTGELFF,TGTGCCAGCAGCTTATATAGAGAAACCGTCAACACCGGGGAGCTGTTTTTT
TRBD1,TRBJ2-3,TRBV11-2,.,CASSLRTGQADTQYF,TGTGCCAGCAGCCTCCGGACAGGGCAGGCAGATACGCAGTATTTT
.,TRBJ1-1,TRBV5-6,.,CASSPQWHTEAFF,TGTGCCAGCAGCCCTCAATGGCACACTGAAGCTTTCTTT
TRBD1,TRBJ1-2,TRBV6-5,.,CASSSRRTGDYGYTF,TGTGCCAGCAGCTCCCGGAGGACAGGCGACTATGGCTACACCTTC
TRBD1,TRBJ1-1,TRBV18,.,CASSPRTGRNTEAFF,TGTGCCAGCTCACCAAGGACAGGGCGAAACACTGAAGCTTTCTTT
.,TRBJ2-1,TRBV27,.,CASSLLAGYNEQFF,TGTGCCAGCAGTTTACTAGCAGGCTACAATGAGCAGTTCTTC
TRBD2,TRBJ2-3,TRBV7-2,.,CASSPWRGDTQYF,TGTGCCAGCAGCCCGTGGCGGGGGGATACGCAGTATTTT
TRBD1,TRBJ2-7,TRBV7-9,.,CASKHRGEYEQYF,TGTGCCAGCAAGCACAGGGGCGAATACGAGCAGTACTTC
TRBD2,TRBJ2-3,TRBV5-1,.,CASSSRGERTDTQYF,TGCGCCAGCAGCTCTCGGGGGGAGAGAACAGATACGCAGTATTTT
.,TRBJ1-4,TRBV11-2,.,CASRSRGGEKLFF,TGTGCCAGCAGGTCCAGGGGCGGGGAAAAACTGTTTTTT
.,TRBJ1-5,TRBV30,.,CAWSVPATQPQHF,TGTGCCTGGAGTGTACCCGCGACTCAGCCCCAGCATTTT
TRBD2,TRBJ2-1,TRBV7-2,.,CASSRRLAGSYNEQFF,TGTGCCAGCAGCCGGAGACTAGCGGGGAGCTACAATGAGCAGTTCTTC
.,TRBJ2-7,TRBV27,once,CASSGTLDSDEQYF,TGTGCCAGCTCAGGGACTCTAGATAGTGACGAGCAGTACTTC
.,TRBJ2-1,TRBV9,.,CASSVETGSYNEQFF,TGTGCCAGCAGCGTAGAGACAGGATCCTACAATGAGCAGTTCTTC
.,TRBJ1-2,TRBV4-2,.,CASSPRGANYGYTF,TGTGCCAGCAGCCCGAGGGGGGCTAACTATGGCTACACCTTC
.,TRBJ2-1,TRBV5-1,.,CASNLLGANEQFF,TGCGCCAGCAATTTGTTGGGGGCGAATGAGCAGTTCTTC